The sequence of this T cell receptor (beta chain) was determined in a study of shared clonotypes between healthy human individuals. Points from the study as a whole: Clonotype sharing among donors, it was expected, would be affected by sequencing depth. Some clonotypes were shared by all four sorted-subset donors, while others were not shared. The non-shared ones had lower generation probabilities than the shared ones.

The length of the CDR3 is 13 residues. Trimming removed 0 bases at V and 9 bases at J, with 12 bases between. Germline-derived CDR1 and CDR2 are GTSNPN and SVGIG (reference sequence). In the naive CD8 group, cells lacked CD45RO and were positively selected for CCR7, so terminally differentiated effector memory CD45RA+ cells were left out. This clone was counted a single time. The antigen is unknown. It was at deep level that the assay was run. Sequencing was performed with immunoSEQ multiplex PCR; in TCRdb, only in-frame clones are kept and a portion is missing. Seen here are about 2.1 million clones, about 93% observed once, and the top ten hold over 1.5%.

The sample consisted of naive CD8+ T cells from PBMCs. This chain links TRBV30 with TRBJ2-1; weak D call: TRBD2 (6 bases). The source of this sequence is a man aged 18-30 years in good health. Some clones in this sample may be carry-over from other donors' samples. The CDR3: CAWSVGLATEQFF. Here the CDR3 DNA reads TGTGCCTGGAGTGTGGGGCTAGCGACTGAGCAGTTCTTC.